The T cell receptor (beta chain) described here comes from a study of blood T cell repertoires in COVID-19. TCRdb's table, derived via immunoSEQ multiplex PCR, lists solely in-frame clones and lacks some. The data hold approximately 280,000 clones, with 89% observed a single time. This sequence was found in a woman aged 60-75 years with acute or convalescent COVID-19. The sample consisted of peripheral blood.

The chain's CDR3 is CASSHWTGGDTEAFF. In nucleotides, the CDR3 is TGCGCCAGCAGCCACTGGACAGGGGGTGACACTGAAGCTTTCTTT. This chain uses TRBV4-1 with TRBJ1-1; 10 nucleotides match TRBD1. Trimming took 3 bases from V and 3 from J; bases not matched to a gene: 4. Germline V gives CDR1 MGHRA, CDR2 YSYEKL. The CDR3 runs 15 residues.